Shown below are 6 T cell receptor beta chains from a single sample sequenced in a study of post-analysis software for immune sequencing data. Unique-molecular-identifier-tagged TCR beta cDNA libraries were used. MiXCR, run by TCRdb on the PCR reads, gives a single entry per CDR3 protein. The repertoire consists of about 770,000 distinct CDR3 sequences, with roughly 46% occurring once and the leading ten covering roughly 4.4%. Study-wide results and limits: About 5 TRBV segments (TRBV5-6, TRBV5-1 and TRBV20-1 among them) occurred more frequently in patients than in controls.

Their antigen targets remain unknown. Sequenced: blood. The receptors here all came from a girl under 18 with multiple sclerosis.

The rearrangement joins TRBV7-9 to TRBJ2-1; 8 positions match TRBD2. CDR3 length: 17 amino acids. J gave up 4 bases and V 4 bases, and 12 bases lay outside the gene matches. Germline V lookup: CDR1 SEHNR, CDR2 FQNEAQ (reference sequence). In nucleotides, the CDR3 is TGTGCCAGCAGCTGGGGGGGATTAGCGGGAACTTACAATGAGCAGTTCTTC. Encoded protein: CASSWGGLAGTYNEQFF. The full variable domain, with the rest looked up from reference TRBV7-9 and TRBJ2-1, is DTGVSQNPRHKITKRGQNVTFRCDPISEHNRLYWYRQTLGQGPEFLTYFQNEAQLEKSRLLSDRFSAERPKGSFSTLEIQRTEQGDSAMYLCASSWGGLAGTYNEQFFGPGTRLTVL.

A few counts support this clonotype. This chain connects TRBV12-3 or TRBV12-4 to TRBJ2-5; D perhaps matches TRBD1 (5 bases). Trimming took off 6 bases at V and 1 base at J, with 15 bases between the two ends. The CDR3 covers 15 residues. The chain's CDR3 is CASSPGGARQETQYF. For the CDR3, the DNA is TGTGCCAGCAGCCCTGGTGGGGCTCGCCAAGAGACCCAGTACTTC.

Here the CDR3 reads CASARQGAREQYF. For the CDR3, the DNA is TGTGCCAGCGCCAGACAGGGGGCGCGAGAGCAGTACTTC. V gene TRBV6-5 combines with J gene TRBJ2-5; 10 bases map to TRBD1. CDR1 is MNHEY, CDR2 SVGAGI, per germline. This CDR3 region has 13 residues. V lost 8 bases, J lost 11 bases, and 11 bases stayed unmatched.

This sequence joins TRBV10-3 and TRBJ2-3; D is uncertain. Germline CDR1 and CDR2: ENHRY and SYGVKD. The V end was cut by 6 bases, the J end by 1 base, with 8 bases between. The CDR3 is 13 residues long. CDR3 in amino acids: CAISNSGTDTQYF. CDR3 coding DNA: TGTGCCATCAGCAACAGCGGCACAGATACGCAGTATTTT.

The chain recombines TRBV5-6 with TRBJ1-2; D is uncertain. The CDR3 totals 13 residues. V was clipped by 5 bases and J by 0 bases, with 8 bases between them. CDR1 is SGHDT, CDR2 YYEEEE, per germline. CDR3 protein: CASSPVTNYGYTF. Written as DNA, the CDR3 is TGTGCCAGCAGTCCAGTCACTAACTATGGCTACACCTTC.

The V gene is TRBV20-1, the J gene TRBJ2-1; D possibly corresponds to TRBD2 (6 bases). The CDR3 extends over 11 amino acids. Per germline, CDR1 DFQATT and CDR2 SNEGSKA (reference sequence). Trimming took off 6 bases at V and 8 bases at J, with 11 bases between the two ends. The CDR3 coding sequence is TGCAGTGCCACATTAGCGGATGAGCAGTTCTTC. This sequence encodes CSATLADEQFF.